This record looks at one TCR beta chain sequence and its context. Its antigen is still unknown. The data belong to a study of T cell responses to AZD1222 COVID-19 vaccine. Whole-study context: Pooled in the analysis were second doses at about 4 or about 12 weeks.

Measured with immunoSEQ multiplex PCR; TCRdb has only the in-frame clones, and not every one. This repertoire shows roughly 150,000 clones, 92% found once; its top ten account for more than 1.1%. Study-level results: Targeting of unmutated variant regions was reportedly seen in nearly half of spike-specific TCRs. In a largely white British group with more females than males, clonal diversity was possibly underestimated.

Between the trimmed V and J ends, which lost 8 bases and 0 bases, there was a span of 14 bases. The CDR3 totals 15 residues. Germline CDR1 and CDR2: LNHDA and SQIVND (reference sequence). The sequence was obtained from an adult in good health. The chain is built from TRBV19 and TRBJ1-3; D is uncertain. Sequences were derived from peripheral blood, sampled on day 0 of AZD1222 vaccination. CDR3 sequence: CASRRGQASGNTIYF. CDR3 coding DNA: TGTGCCAGTCGCCGTGGGCAAGCCTCTGGAAACACCATATATTTT.